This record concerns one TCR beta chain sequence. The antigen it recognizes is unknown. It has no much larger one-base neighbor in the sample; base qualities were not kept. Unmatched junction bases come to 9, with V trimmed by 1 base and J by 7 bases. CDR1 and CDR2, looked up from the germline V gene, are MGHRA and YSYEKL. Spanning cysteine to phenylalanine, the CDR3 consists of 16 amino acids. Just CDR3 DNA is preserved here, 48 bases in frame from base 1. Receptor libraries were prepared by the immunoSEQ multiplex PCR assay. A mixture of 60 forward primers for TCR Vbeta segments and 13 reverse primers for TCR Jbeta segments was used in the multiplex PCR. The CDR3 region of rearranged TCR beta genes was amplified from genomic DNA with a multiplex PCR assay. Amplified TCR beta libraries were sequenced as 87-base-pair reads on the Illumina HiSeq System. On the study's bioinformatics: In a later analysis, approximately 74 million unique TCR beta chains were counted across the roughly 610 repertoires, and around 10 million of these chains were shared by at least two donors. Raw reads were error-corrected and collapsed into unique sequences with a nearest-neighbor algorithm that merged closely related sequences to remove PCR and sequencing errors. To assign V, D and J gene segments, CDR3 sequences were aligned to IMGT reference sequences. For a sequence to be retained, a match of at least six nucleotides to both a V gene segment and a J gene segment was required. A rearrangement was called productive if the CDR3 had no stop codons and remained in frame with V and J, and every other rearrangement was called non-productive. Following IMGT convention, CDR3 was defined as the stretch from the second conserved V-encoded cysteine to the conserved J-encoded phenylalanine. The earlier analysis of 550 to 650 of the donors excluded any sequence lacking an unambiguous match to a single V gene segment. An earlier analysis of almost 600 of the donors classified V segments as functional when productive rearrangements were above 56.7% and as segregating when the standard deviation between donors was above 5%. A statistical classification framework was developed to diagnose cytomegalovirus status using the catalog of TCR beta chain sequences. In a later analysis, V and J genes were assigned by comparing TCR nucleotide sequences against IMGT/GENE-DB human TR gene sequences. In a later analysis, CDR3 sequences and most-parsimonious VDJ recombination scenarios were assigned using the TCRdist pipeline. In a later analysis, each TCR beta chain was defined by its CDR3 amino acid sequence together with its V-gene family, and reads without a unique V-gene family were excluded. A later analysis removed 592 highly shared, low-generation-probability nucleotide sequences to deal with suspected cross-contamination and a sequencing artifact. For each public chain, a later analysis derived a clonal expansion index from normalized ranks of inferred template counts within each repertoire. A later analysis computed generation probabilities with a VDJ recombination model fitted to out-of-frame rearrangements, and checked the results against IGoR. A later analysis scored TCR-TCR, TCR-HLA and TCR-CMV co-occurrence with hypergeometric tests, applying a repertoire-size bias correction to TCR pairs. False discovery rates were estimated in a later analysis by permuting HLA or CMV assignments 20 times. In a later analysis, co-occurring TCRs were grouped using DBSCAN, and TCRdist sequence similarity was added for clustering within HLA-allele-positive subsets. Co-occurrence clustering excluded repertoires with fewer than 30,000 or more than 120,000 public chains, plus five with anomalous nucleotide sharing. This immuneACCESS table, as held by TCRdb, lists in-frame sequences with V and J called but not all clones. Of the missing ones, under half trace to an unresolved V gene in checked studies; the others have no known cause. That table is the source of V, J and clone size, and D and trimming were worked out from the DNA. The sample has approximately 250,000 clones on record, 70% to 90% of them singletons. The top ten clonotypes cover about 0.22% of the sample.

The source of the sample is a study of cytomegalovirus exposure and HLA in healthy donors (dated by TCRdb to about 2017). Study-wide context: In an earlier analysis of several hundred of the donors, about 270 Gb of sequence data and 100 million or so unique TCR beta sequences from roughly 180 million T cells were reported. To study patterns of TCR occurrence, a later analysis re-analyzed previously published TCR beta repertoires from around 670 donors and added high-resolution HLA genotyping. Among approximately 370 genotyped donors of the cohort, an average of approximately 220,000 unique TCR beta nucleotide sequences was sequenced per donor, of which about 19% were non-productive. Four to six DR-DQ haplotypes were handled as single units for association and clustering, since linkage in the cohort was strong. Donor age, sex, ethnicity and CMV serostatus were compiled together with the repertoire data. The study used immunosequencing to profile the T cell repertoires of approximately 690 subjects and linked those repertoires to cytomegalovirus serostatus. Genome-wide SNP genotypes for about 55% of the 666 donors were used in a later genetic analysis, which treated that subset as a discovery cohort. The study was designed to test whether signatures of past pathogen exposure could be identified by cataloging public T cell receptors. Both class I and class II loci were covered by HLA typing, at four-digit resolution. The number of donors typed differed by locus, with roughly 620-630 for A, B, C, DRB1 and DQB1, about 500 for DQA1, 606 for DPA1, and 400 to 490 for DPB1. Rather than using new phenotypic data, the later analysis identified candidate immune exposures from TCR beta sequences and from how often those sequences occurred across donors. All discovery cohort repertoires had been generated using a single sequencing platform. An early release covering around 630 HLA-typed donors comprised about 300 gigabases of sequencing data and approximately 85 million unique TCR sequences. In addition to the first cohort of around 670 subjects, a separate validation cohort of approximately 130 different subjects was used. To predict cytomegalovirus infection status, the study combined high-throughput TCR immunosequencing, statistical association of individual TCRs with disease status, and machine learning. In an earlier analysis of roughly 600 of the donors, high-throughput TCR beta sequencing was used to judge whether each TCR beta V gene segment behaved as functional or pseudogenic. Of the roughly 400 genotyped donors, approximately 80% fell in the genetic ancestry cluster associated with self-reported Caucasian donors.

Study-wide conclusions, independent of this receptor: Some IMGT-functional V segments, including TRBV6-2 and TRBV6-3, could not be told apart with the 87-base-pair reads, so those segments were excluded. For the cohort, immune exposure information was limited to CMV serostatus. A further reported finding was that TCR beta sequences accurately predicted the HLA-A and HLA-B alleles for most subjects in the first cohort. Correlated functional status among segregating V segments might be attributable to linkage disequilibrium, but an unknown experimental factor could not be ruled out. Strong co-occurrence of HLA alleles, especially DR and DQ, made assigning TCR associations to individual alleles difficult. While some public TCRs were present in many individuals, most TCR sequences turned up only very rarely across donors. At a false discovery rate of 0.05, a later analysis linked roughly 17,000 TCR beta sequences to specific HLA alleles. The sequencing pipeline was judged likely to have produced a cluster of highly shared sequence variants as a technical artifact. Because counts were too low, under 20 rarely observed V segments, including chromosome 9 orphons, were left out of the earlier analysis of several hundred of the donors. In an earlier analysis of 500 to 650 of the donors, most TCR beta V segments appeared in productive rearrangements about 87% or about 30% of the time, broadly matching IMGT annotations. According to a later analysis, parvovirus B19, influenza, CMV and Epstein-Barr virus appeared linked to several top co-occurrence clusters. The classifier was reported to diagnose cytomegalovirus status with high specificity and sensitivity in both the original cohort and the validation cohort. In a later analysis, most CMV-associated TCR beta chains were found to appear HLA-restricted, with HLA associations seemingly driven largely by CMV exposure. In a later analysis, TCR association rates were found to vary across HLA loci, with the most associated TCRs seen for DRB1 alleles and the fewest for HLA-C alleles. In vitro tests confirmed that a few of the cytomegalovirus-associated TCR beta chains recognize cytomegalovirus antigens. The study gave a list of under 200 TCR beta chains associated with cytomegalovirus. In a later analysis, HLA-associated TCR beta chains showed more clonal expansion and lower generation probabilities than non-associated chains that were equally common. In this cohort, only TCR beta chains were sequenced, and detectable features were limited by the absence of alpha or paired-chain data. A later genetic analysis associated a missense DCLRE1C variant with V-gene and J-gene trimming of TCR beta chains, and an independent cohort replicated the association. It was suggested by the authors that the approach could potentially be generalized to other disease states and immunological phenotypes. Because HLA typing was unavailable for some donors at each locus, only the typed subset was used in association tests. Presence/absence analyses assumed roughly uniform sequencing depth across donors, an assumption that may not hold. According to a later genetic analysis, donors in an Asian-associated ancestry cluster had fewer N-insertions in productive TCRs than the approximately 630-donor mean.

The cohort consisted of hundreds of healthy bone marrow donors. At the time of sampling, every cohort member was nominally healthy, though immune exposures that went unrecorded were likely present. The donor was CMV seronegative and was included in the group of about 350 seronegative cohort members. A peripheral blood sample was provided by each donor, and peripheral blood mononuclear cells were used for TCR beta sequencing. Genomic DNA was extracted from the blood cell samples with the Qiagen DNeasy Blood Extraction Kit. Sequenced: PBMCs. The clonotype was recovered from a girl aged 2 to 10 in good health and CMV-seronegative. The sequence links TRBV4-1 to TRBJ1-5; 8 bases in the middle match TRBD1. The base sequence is TGCGCCAGCAGCCAAGCCCCATCAGGGGGCTGGCAGCCCCAGCATTTT. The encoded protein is CASSQAPSGGWQPQHF.